This T cell receptor (beta chain) was found in a study of cytomegalovirus exposure and HLA in healthy donors. Study-level findings and limits: Later on, an analysis tied 18,000 or so TCR beta sequences to HLA alleles at 0.05 false discovery rate.

The study ran its PCR with 60 Vbeta and 13 Jbeta primers. The table came from immunoSEQ multiplex PCR; TCRdb's copy has only in-frame clones and leaves some out. The table includes about 190,000 clones, around 75% detected once. Concerning this clone: What it recognizes is unknown.

J lost 9 bases, V lost 1 base, and 13 bases had no gene match. The germline gives CDR1 KGHSH, CDR2 LQKENI. This CDR3 spans 18 amino acids. This TCR was sampled from a woman in her 30s in good health and CMV-seronegative. The sequenced sample consisted of PBMCs. This chain joins TRBV18 and TRBJ2-1; 12 bases agree with TRBD2. CDR3 loop: CASSPLQAMTSGSGEQFF. CDR3 nucleotides: TGTGCCAGCTCACCACTCCAGGCTATGACTAGCGGGAGCGGTGAGCAGTTCTTC.